This TCR beta chain is from a study of blood T cell repertoires in COVID-19 (dated by TCRdb to the early 2020s). About the study as a whole: The collaborator samples originated in the United States, Italy and Spain and spanned the acute and convalescent phases of COVID-19. The prospective study material was composed of cDNA or gDNA derived from T cells, B-cell-depleted T cells, or PBMCs. The dataset comprised deeply sampled blood TCRbeta repertoires from subjects exposed to, actively infected with, or recovered from COVID-19. The repertoires were released in a freely available public database intended as a resource for research on the immune response to SARS-CoV-2. The samples were drawn from the first 160 participants of the ongoing ImmuneRACE study and from more than 1,000 subjects provided by 6 global collaborators. Nearly every sample came with metadata listing a de-identified subject ID, COVID-19 status, age in years and sex. Where available, HLA class I and class II types were taken from metadata supplied by the sample provider and were not determined by assay-based typing.

For this clone: No antigen is known for it. Per-base qualities were not stored, and no clone one base away is much larger.

Overall study results and their limits: The quantity of clinical and demographic metadata differed by source and by participant and was supplied without curation.

Looking up the germline V gene (reference sequence) yields CDR1 SEHNR and CDR2 FQNEAQ. From V the trimming removes 5 bases and from J it removes 0 bases, while the gene matches leave 4 bases of the junction unaccounted for. There are 14 amino acids in the CDR3, from cysteine to phenylalanine inclusive. Left in the record is the CDR3 DNA by itself, 42 bases read in frame from the first base. Whole blood was collected in K2EDTA tubes by collaborating institutions according to the institutions' own protocols. For TCRbeta analysis, collaborators shipped samples as frozen whole blood, isolated PBMCs, or DNA extracted from either of those sample types. TCRbeta CDR3 regions were amplified from genomic DNA using the immunoSEQ Assay, a bias-controlled multiplex PCR. In the paper's pipeline: Within the assay, amplification of reference gene primers was used to estimate how many nucleated cells each sample contained. To quantify the absolute abundance of each unique TCRbeta CDR3 rearrangement, sequence reads were collapsed and filtered. For each sample, productive Simpson clonality was calculated as the square root of Simpson's diversity index across productive rearrangements. Sourced from immuneACCESS, this table was stored by TCRdb with only in-frame sequences that have V and J called. A share of the clones is absent; for the studies checked, an unresolved V gene accounts for under half, and the remainder has no known explanation. V and J calls and clone size are copied from that table; D and trimming were computed from the DNA. This sample is represented by 65,000 to 75,000 clones; 70% to 80% of them were singletons. 20% to 25% of the sample goes to the ten largest clones.

The chain employs TRBV7-9 and TRBJ2-7, with 7 middle bases fitting TRBD1. The sequence was obtained from a man between 65 and 85 years old with acute or convalescent COVID-19. The sequenced material came from peripheral blood. The DNA is as follows: TGTGCCAGCAGCCTGGGACAGAGCTCCTACGAGCAGTACTTC. This sequence encodes CASSLGQSSYEQYF. Here the CDR3 is joined to the reference TRBV7-9 and TRBJ2-7 genes, and the full variable domain is: DTGVSQNPRHKITKRGQNVTFRCDPISEHNRLYWYRQTLGQGPEFLTYFQNEAQLEKSRLLSDRFSAERPKGSFSTLEIQRTEQGDSAMYLCASSLGQSSYEQYFGPGTRLTVT.